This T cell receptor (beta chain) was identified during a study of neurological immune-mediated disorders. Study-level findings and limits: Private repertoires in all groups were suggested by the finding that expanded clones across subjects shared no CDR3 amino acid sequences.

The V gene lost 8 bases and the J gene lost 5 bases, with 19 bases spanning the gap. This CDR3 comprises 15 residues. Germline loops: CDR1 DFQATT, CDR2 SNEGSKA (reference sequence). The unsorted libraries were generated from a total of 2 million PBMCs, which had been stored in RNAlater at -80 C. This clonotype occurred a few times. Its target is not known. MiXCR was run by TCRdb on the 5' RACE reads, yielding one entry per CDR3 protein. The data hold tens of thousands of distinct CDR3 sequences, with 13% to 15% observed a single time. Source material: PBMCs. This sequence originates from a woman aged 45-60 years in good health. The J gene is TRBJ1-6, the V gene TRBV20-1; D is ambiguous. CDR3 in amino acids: CSPNSDWEDNSPLHF. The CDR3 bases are TGCAGTCCAAATTCAGACTGGGAAGATAATTCACCCCTCCACTTT.